The 8 T cell receptor beta chains below come from one sample, sequenced in a study of PD-L1 blockade in urothelial cancer. Sequenced by immunoSEQ multiplex PCR; TCRdb stores in-frame clones only, minus some. This table holds 58,000 or so clones, approximately 81% found once. Time point noted: pretreatment peripheral blood. The sample was PBMCs, taken around atezolizumab (anti-PD-L1) treatment. Receptor source: a man between 65 and 80 years old with urothelial cancer.

This clone was seen a single time. The rearrangement uses TRBV5-1 and TRBJ2-5, with 9 bases that match TRBD1. The germline V gene encodes CDR1 SGHRS and CDR2 YFSETQ. This CDR3 is 16 amino acids long. The trim removed 2 bases at V and 3 bases at J, leaving 8 bases unmatched. CDR3 amino acids: CASSFEPQGAEETQYF. The CDR3 DNA reads as TGCGCCAGCAGCTTTGAACCACAGGGGGCGGAAGAGACCCAGTACTTC.

The chain links TRBV19 to TRBJ1-1, with 12 bases lining up with TRBD1. The CDR3 has 16 amino acids. The germline CDR1 and CDR2 sequences are LNHDA and SQIVND (reference sequence). V was clipped by 4 bases and J by 1 base; unmatched bases: 4. DNA of the CDR3: TGTGCCAGTAGTAGCGGGACAGGGGGCAGGAACACTGAAGCTTTCTTT. This sequence encodes CASSSGTGGRNTEAFF.

This chain connects TRBV10-3 to TRBJ1-1; TRBD1 is a possible D gene (5 bases). Germline V gene data show CDR1 as ENHRY and CDR2 as SYGVKD. There are 13 residues in the CDR3. Deletions cut 7 bases from V and 1 base from J, with 10 bases between. The CDR3 nucleotides read TGTGCCATCACTTTGGACAAGAACACTGAAGCTTTCTTT. Amino acids: CAITLDKNTEAFF.

The V call is TRBV9, the J call TRBJ2-1, with 8 bases matching TRBD2. J gave up 0 bases and V 6 bases, and 5 bases lay outside the gene matches. This CDR3 has 15 residues. Germline CDR1 reads SGDLS; CDR2 reads YYNGEE. CDR3 DNA: TGTGCCAGCACCCCGGGGGGGAGCTCCTACAATGAGCAGTTCTTC. The encoded protein is CASTPGGSSYNEQFF.

The V gene is TRBV30, the J gene TRBJ2-3, with D maybe TRBD2 (5 bases). Trimming shortened V by 3 bases and J by 4 bases, and 20 bases separated the two germline ends. The CDR3 is made up of 16 amino acids. The germline gives CDR1 GTSNPN, CDR2 SVGIG (reference sequence). In nucleotides, the CDR3 is TGTGCCTGGAGCCGCGCCGCCGGAGCCGGGGCAGATACGCAGTATTTT. Protein: CAWSRAAGAGADTQYF.

This clone has more than one count but fewer than ten. The chain joins TRBV7-7 to TRBJ2-3, with no clear D. Germline CDR1 and CDR2: SSHAT and FNYEAQ (reference sequence). The CDR3 is 13 residues long. CDR3 residues: CASSLNSTDTQYF. CDR3 DNA sequence: TGTGCTAGCTCACTTAATAGCACAGATACGCAGTATTTT.

The rearrangement uses TRBV19 and TRBJ2-1; D possibly corresponds to TRBD1 (6 bases). V gave up 4 bases and J gave up 4 bases, with 14 bases separating them. Germline V gene lookup returns CDR1 LNHDA and CDR2 SQIVND (reference sequence). This CDR3 region has 15 residues. CDR3 DNA: TGTGCCAGTAGTAGCCAGGGGCCATGGTACAATGAGCAGTTCTTC. As protein: CASSSQGPWYNEQFF. Drawing the rest from reference TRBV19 and TRBJ2-1, the complete variable domain is DGGITQSPKYLFRKEGQNVTLSCEQNLNHDAMYWYRQDPGQGLRLIYYSQIVNDFQKGDIAEGYSVSREKKESFPLTVTSAQKNPTAFYLCASSSQGPWYNEQFFGPGTRLTVL.

The chain recombines TRBV4-1 with TRBJ1-2; TRBD1 aligns across 9 bases. In germline, CDR1 is MGHRA, CDR2 YSYEKL. CDR3 length: 16 amino acids. The ends lost 2 bases at V and 6 bases at J; junction bases unmatched: 10. CDR3 coding DNA: TGCGCCAGCAGCCAAACGGGACAGGGAAGGTTAGATGGCTACACCTTC. It yields the protein CASSQTGQGRLDGYTF.